Each of the 21 T cell receptor beta chains below was sequenced from the same sample in a study of shared clonotypes between healthy human individuals (dated by TCRdb to 2020 to 2022). Libraries were made using the immunoSEQ multiplex PCR assay. The immuneACCESS repertoire file appears here via TCRdb, limited to in-frame rearrangements. These files lack a portion of the clones; in checked studies, under half of the deficit traces to unresolved V genes, and the cause of the others is not known. Counted in this sample were a few million clones; under 97% of them appeared once. Of the sample, roughly 0.13% is held by the ten largest clones. The material sequenced was naive CD4+ T cells sorted from blood. The sample's cell subset or site label is to be understood as: CD45RA+ positively selected. These receptors were collected from a man between 18 and 29 years old in good health.

The chain couples TRBV25-1 to TRBJ2-3, with D maybe TRBD1 (6 bases). This CDR3 is 15 amino acids long. V shed 4 bases and J shed 2 bases, with 13 bases lying between them. Per the germline V gene, CDR1 is MGHDK and CDR2 is SYGVNS. The CDR3 bases are TGTGCCAGCAGTGGCTTTAAGGGGGACACAGATACGCAGTATTTT. It codes for CASSGFKGDTDTQYF. Drawing the rest from reference TRBV25-1 and TRBJ2-3, the complete variable domain is EADIYQTPRYLVIGTGKKITLECSQTMGHDKMYWYQQDPGMELHLIHYSYGVNSTEKGDLSSESTVSRIRTEHFPLTLESARPSHTSQYLCASSGFKGDTDTQYFGPGTRLTVL.

The rearrangement links TRBV11-2 to TRBJ2-7; 14 bases are shared with TRBD2. CDR1 is SGHAT and CDR2 is FQNNGV in the germline V gene. The CDR3 length is 14 residues. V lost 4 bases, J lost 6 bases, and 2 bases stayed unmatched. The DNA for the CDR3 is TGTGCCAGCAGCTCCGGACTAGCGGGAGGCGAGCAGTACTTC. Residues: CASSSGLAGGEQYF.

The sample holds one count of this clone. The gene calls are TRBV19 and TRBJ2-7; 8 bases agree with TRBD1. CDR3 length equals 15 residues. Per germline, CDR1 LNHDA and CDR2 SQIVND (reference sequence). The J segment lost 1 base and the V segment lost 4 bases, leaving 6 bases of the junction unmatched. The CDR3 DNA reads TGTGCCAGTAGTAACGACAGGGGCACTTCCTACGAGCAGTACTTC. This sequence encodes CASSNDRGTSYEQYF.

The V call is TRBV7-3, the J call TRBJ1-1; 8 nucleotides agree with TRBD1. CDR1 SGHTA and CDR2 FQGTGA come from the germline V gene. Losses at the gene ends were 5 bases for V and 6 bases for J; bases not matched to a gene: 5. The CDR3 loop spans 13 amino acids. The CDR3: CASSVDRGSEAFF. The CDR3 region has the DNA TGTGCCAGCAGCGTAGACAGGGGCTCTGAAGCTTTCTTT.

This chain uses TRBV7-9 with TRBJ2-5; D may match TRBD1 or TRBD2 (5 bases each). In germline, CDR1 is SEHNR, CDR2 FQNEAQ (reference sequence). Trimming pared 2 bases from V and 4 bases from J, leaving 17 bases between. CDR3 length: 16 residues. CDR3 sequence reads: CASSLIAGSAGETQYF. The CDR3 region has the DNA TGTGCCAGCAGCTTAATAGCAGGGAGTGCCGGAGAGACCCAGTACTTC. The whole variable domain, filled in from reference TRBV7-9 and TRBJ2-5, reads DTGVSQNPRHKITKRGQNVTFRCDPISEHNRLYWYRQTLGQGPEFLTYFQNEAQLEKSRLLSDRFSAERPKGSFSTLEIQRTEQGDSAMYLCASSLIAGSAGETQYFGPGTRLLVL.

V usage is TRBV19 and J usage is TRBJ1-1; a possible D gene is TRBD1 (5 bases). The CDR3 is 13 residues long. Germline loops: CDR1 LNHDA, CDR2 SQIVND (reference sequence). Trimming took 8 bases from V and 4 from J, leaving 14 bases between them. The CDR3 DNA reads TGTGCCAGTGCGGGGCAGGGCGCCACTGAAGCTTTCTTT. It specifies CASAGQGATEAFF.

The rearrangement uses TRBV11-2 and TRBJ2-7; 7 nucleotides align to TRBD1. Germline CDR1 is SGHAT and CDR2 is FQNNGV. Trimming at V came to 0 bases and at J to 4 bases, leaving 6 bases not matched to a gene. The CDR3 length is 15 residues. The CDR3 DNA reads as TGTGCCAGCAGCTTAGACGGCAGGGGGACGTACGAGCAGTACTTC. Translating gives CASSLDGRGTYEQYF.

The V call is TRBV30, the J call TRBJ2-5, with a weak D call TRBD2 (5 bases). Germline V gene sequence: CDR1 GTSNPN, CDR2 SVGIG (reference sequence). The ends were cut back, 7 bases at V and 7 bases at J, with 22 bases in the middle. This CDR3 has 14 amino acids. The CDR3, as DNA: TGTGCCTCACACCGGGGTAGTGATGGTTTGACCCAGTACTTC. Translated: CASHRGSDGLTQYF. Using reference TRBV30 and TRBJ2-5 for the parts outside the CDR3, the full variable domain is SQTIHQWPATLVQPVGSPLSLECTVEGTSNPNLYWYRQAAGRGLQLLFYSVGIGQISSEVPQNLSASRPQDRQFILSSKKLLLSDSGFYLCASHRGSDGLTQYFGPGTRLLVL.

As for this clone: The sample carries other DNA sequences with the same CDR3. The V and J genes are TRBV5-1 and TRBJ2-5; 7 nucleotides match TRBD2. The CDR3 extends over 14 amino acids. CDR1 and CDR2 from the germline V gene are SGHRS and YFSETQ. J lost 2 bases, V lost 2 bases, and 3 bases had no gene match. In nucleotides, the CDR3 is TGCGCCAGCAGCTTAGGGACTACTCAAGAGACCCAGTACTTC. It specifies CASSLGTTQETQYF.

This chain uses TRBV30 with TRBJ2-7, with D unresolved. Germline CDR1 is GTSNPN and CDR2 is SVGIG (reference sequence). The length of the CDR3 is 13 residues. V lost 0 bases and J 5 bases, leaving 11 bases between the germline ends. The CDR3 reads CAWSVIGRHEQYF. The CDR3 DNA is TGTGCCTGGAGTGTTATAGGTCGTCACGAGCAGTACTTC. The full variable domain, its missing parts supplied by reference TRBV30 and TRBJ2-7, is SQTIHQWPATLVQPVGSPLSLECTVEGTSNPNLYWYRQAAGRGLQLLFYSVGIGQISSEVPQNLSASRPQDRQFILSSKKLLLSDSGFYLCAWSVIGRHEQYFGPGTRLTVT.

The V call is TRBV6-1, the J call TRBJ2-7, with a possible D match to TRBD1 (6 bases). V lost 4 bases and J lost 5, with 15 bases in between. The germline V gene encodes CDR1 MNHNS and CDR2 SASEGT. The CDR3 sequence is 14 residues long. Here the CDR3 DNA reads TGTGCCAGCAGTGCCCTCAGGACAGTGAACGAGCAGTACTTC. This encodes CASSALRTVNEQYF.

This chain connects TRBV5-8 to TRBJ1-4; 11 positions match TRBD1. Germline loops: CDR1 SGHTS, CDR2 YDEGEE. The CDR3 is made up of 16 amino acids. The V and J ends lost 4 bases and 5 bases, in that order; junction bases with no gene match: 7. In DNA, the CDR3 is TGTGCCAGCAGCCCGGGGACAGGGGGATCGAATGAAAAACTGTTTTTT. Protein: CASSPGTGGSNEKLFF.

The chain employs TRBV6-1 and TRBJ1-6; D remains unclear. The germline V gene has CDR1 MNHNS and CDR2 SASEGT. V lost 6 bases, J lost 5 bases, and 11 bases lay in between. The CDR3 spans 14 residues. The CDR3: CASRQMSHNSPLHF. The CDR3 coding sequence is TGTGCCAGCAGACAGATGAGCCATAATTCACCCCTCCACTTT.

Points on this clone: Other DNA sequences in this specimen translate into the identical CDR3. The chain uses TRBV7-2 and TRBJ2-1; 12 positions agree with TRBD2. Germline V gene data show CDR1 as SGHTA and CDR2 as FQGNSA. The CDR3 runs to 17 residues. Losses at the gene ends were 0 bases for V and 7 bases for J; bases not matched to a gene: 7. The CDR3 protein is CASSLARLAGVGNEQFF. For the CDR3, the DNA is TGTGCCAGCAGCTTAGCGAGACTAGCGGGGGTTGGGAATGAGCAGTTCTTC.

The genes are TRBV9 and TRBJ2-5; weak D call: TRBD1 (6 bases). The CDR3 contains 14 residues. Per germline, CDR1 SGDLS and CDR2 YYNGEE. V was shortened by 0 bases and J by 6 bases, with 12 bases between the two germline ends. The chain's CDR3 is CASSVEQGRQTQYF. CDR3 nucleotide sequence: TGTGCCAGCAGCGTAGAGCAGGGGAGACAGACCCAGTACTTC.

The V and J genes are TRBV10-2 and TRBJ1-1, with D unresolved. Deletions cut 8 bases from V and 2 bases from J, with 9 bases between. The CDR3 sequence is 12 residues long. The germline V gene encodes CDR1 WSHSY and CDR2 SAAADI. The CDR3 coding sequence is TGCGCCAGCGGGCGGCAAAACACTGAAGCTTTCTTT. It is translated as CASGRQNTEAFF.

CDR3 sequence reads: CASSLFGVQETQYF. The CDR3 DNA reads TGTGCCAGCAGCTTATTTGGAGTCCAAGAGACCCAGTACTTC. The chain combines TRBV7-3 with TRBJ2-5, with no clear D. The V end lost 2 bases, the J end lost 1 base, and 8 bases lay between the germline ends. The CDR3 contains 14 residues. CDR1 is SGHTA, CDR2 FQGTGA, per germline.

This chain links TRBV7-3 with TRBJ1-1; tentative D call: TRBD1 (5 bases). CDR1 and CDR2 (germline): SGHTA, FQGTGA. Trimming took 2 bases from V and 2 from J, leaving 9 bases between them. The CDR3 extends over 14 amino acids. CDR3 loop: CASSLAGPNTEAFF. For the CDR3, the DNA is TGTGCCAGCAGCTTAGCGGGGCCCAACACTGAAGCTTTCTTT.

This clone occurred once. The chain combines TRBV28 with TRBJ1-2, with D hard to call. Germline V CDR1 and CDR2: MDHEN, SYDVKM. V was trimmed by 7 bases and J by 8 bases, leaving 14 bases between them. The CDR3 spans 12 residues. Written as DNA, the CDR3 is TGTGCCAGCATCGGCCCGAGGAAAGGCTACACCTTC. It encodes CASIGPRKGYTF.

This rearrangement joins TRBV19 to TRBJ2-7, with 9 bases that match TRBD1. The trim removed 3 bases at V and 4 bases at J, leaving 4 bases unmatched. The length of the CDR3 is 14 residues. The germline CDR1 and CDR2 sequences are LNHDA and SQIVND (reference sequence). This CDR3 reads CASSMGQGRYEQYF. The DNA of the CDR3 is TGTGCCAGTAGTATGGGACAGGGCCGGTACGAGCAGTACTTC.

V is TRBV9 and J is TRBJ2-7; 9 bases align to TRBD1. V was clipped by 0 bases and J by 5 bases; unmatched bases: 3. The CDR3 runs to 14 residues. Germline values: CDR1 SGDLS, CDR2 YYNGEE. CDR3 in DNA: TGTGCCAGCAGCGTAGCTACAGGGGGCGACGAGCAGTACTTC. This encodes CASSVATGGDEQYF.